The sequence of this T cell receptor (beta chain) was determined in a study of blood T cells in healthy people across ages. Study observations and caveats: The study lacked donor CMV status, which possibly confounded expanded clonotype changes. Estimates drawn from one million T cells were deemed to understate diversity.

The CDR3 extends over 14 amino acids. Germline V CDR1 and CDR2: WSHSY, SAAADI. V lost 5 bases and J lost 2, with 11 bases in between. Together with a sample-barcoded 5' primer, a J-beta primer mix was included in a second PCR lasting about 7 to 11 cycles. A tag from a template-switch adaptor with 12 random nucleotides marked each cDNA molecule. Each CDR3 protein is one row after TCRdb ran MiXCR on the 5' RACE reads. The sample contains roughly 1,500,000 distinct CDR3 sequences, 34% of which appear only once. Comments on this clonotype: The antigen remains unidentified.

The source of this sequence is a woman aged 25-40 years in good health. Sequencing used blood. The chain links TRBV10-2 to TRBJ2-3; weak D call: TRBD2 (5 bases). In DNA form, the CDR3 reads TGCGCCAGCAGTAATGGGAGTCTCACAGATACGCAGTATTTT. It codes for CASSNGSLTDTQYF.